One sample yielded the 28 T cell receptor beta chains listed below, sequenced in a study of cytomegalovirus exposure and HLA in healthy donors. The PCR was carried out with 60 Vbeta primers and 13 Jbeta primers. Assay: immunoSEQ multiplex PCR; the TCRdb copy retains only in-frame clones and omits some. The sample holds roughly 190,000 clones; 77% are singletons and the top ten take over 2%. Sequencing input: PBMCs. Receptors were obtained from a woman in her twenties or thirties in good health and CMV-seropositive.

This chain connects TRBV15 to TRBJ1-1; D not resolved. Germline-derived CDR1 and CDR2 are LNHNV and YYDKDF (reference sequence). The CDR3 loop spans 17 amino acids. V lost 0 bases, J lost 1 base, and 15 bases lay in between. CDR3 residues: CATSRDYPGRRNTEAFF. The CDR3 DNA reads as TGTGCCACCAGCAGAGATTATCCGGGAAGACGGAACACTGAAGCTTTCTTT.

V and J are TRBV7-9 and TRBJ1-1; 9 nucleotides align to TRBD1. The CDR3 covers 15 residues. The trim removed 5 bases at V and 3 bases at J, leaving 7 bases unmatched. Germline V gene data show CDR1 as SEHNR and CDR2 as FQNEAQ (reference sequence). The CDR3 spells CASSRDRVSDTEAFF. As DNA, the CDR3 is TGTGCCAGCAGCCGGGACAGGGTTTCGGACACTGAAGCTTTCTTT.

The chain is built from TRBV28 and TRBJ2-2, with 7 positions matching TRBD2. In germline, CDR1 is MDHEN, CDR2 SYDVKM. The CDR3 runs to 14 residues. V was pared by 7 bases and J by 7 bases, with 9 bases of the junction left unmatched. CDR3 loop: CASTPGGSGGELFF. The CDR3 DNA reads TGTGCCAGCACCCCGGGGGGTTCAGGCGGGGAGCTGTTTTTT. Based on the CDR3 plus reference TRBV28 and TRBJ2-2, the full variable domain is DVKVTQSSRYLVKRTGEKVFLECVQDMDHENMFWYRQDPGLGLRLIYFSYDVKMKEKGDIPEGYSVSREKKERFSLILESASTNQTSMYLCASTPGGSGGELFFGEGSRLTVL.

The chain uses TRBV27 and TRBJ2-7; D gene uncertain. The V end lost 5 bases, the J end lost 0 bases, and 8 bases lay between the germline ends. The germline V gene encodes CDR1 MNHEY and CDR2 SMNVEV (reference sequence). The CDR3 totals 13 residues. The CDR3 nucleotides read TGTGCCAGCAGTCCGTCTATCTCCTACGAGCAGTACTTC. This gives the protein CASSPSISYEQYF.

In DNA form, the CDR3 reads TGTGCCTGGAGTGAGAGACAGAGTTATAGCAATCAGCCCCAGCATTTT. Residues: CAWSERQSYSNQPQHF. The rearrangement links TRBV30 to TRBJ1-5; D possibly corresponds to TRBD1 (5 bases). The CDR3 is 16 amino acids. The V gene's germline CDR1 is GTSNPN and CDR2 SVGIG (reference sequence). Trimming pared 1 base from V and 0 bases from J, leaving 13 bases between.

The rearrangement links TRBV19 to TRBJ1-1; 9 bases line up with TRBD1. V was pared by 6 bases and J by 0 bases, with 8 bases of the junction left unmatched. The CDR3 runs 16 residues. Germline CDR1 is LNHDA and CDR2 is SQIVND (reference sequence). The CDR3 DNA reads TGTGCCAGTAGAACCCGGACAGGGGTCATGAACACTGAAGCTTTCTTT. It is translated as CASRTRTGVMNTEAFF.

The chain joins TRBV9 to TRBJ1-2; D unclear. This CDR3 is 13 amino acids long. V lost 1 base to trimming and J lost 5 bases, with 9 bases between them. Germline CDR1 is SGDLS and CDR2 is YYNGEE. The CDR3 bases are TGTGCCAGCAGCGTATCTACGGGATATGGCTACACCTTC. Its protein is CASSVSTGYGYTF.

The V call is TRBV11-1, the J call TRBJ2-1, with D possibly matching TRBD1 (5 bases). With 2 bases removed from V and 0 bases from J, the gap between germline ends came to 14 bases. Germline V gene sequence: CDR1 SGHAT, CDR2 FQDESV (reference sequence). There are 17 residues in the CDR3. The CDR3 DNA follows: TGTGCCAGCAGCTTATCTCAGGGTGGGGCCTCCTACAATGAGCAGTTCTTC. Amino acids: CASSLSQGGASYNEQFF. The whole variable domain, filled in from reference TRBV11-1 and TRBJ2-1, reads EAEVAQSPRYKITEKSQAVAFWCDPISGHATLYWYRQILGQGPELLVQFQDESVVDDSQLPKDRFSAERLKGVDSTLKIQPAELGDSAMYLCASSLSQGGASYNEQFFGPGTRLTVL.

In this sample, this clone turned up once. This rearrangement joins TRBV20-1 to TRBJ1-1; D unclear. Per germline, CDR1 DFQATT and CDR2 SNEGSKA (reference sequence). V gave up 5 bases and J gave up 1 base, with 5 bases separating them. This CDR3 region has 11 residues. CDR3 in DNA: TGCAGTGCTCACAAGAACACTGAAGCTTTCTTT. It specifies CSAHKNTEAFF.

This clone has only one observation. The chain is built from TRBV28 and TRBJ2-7; 8 nucleotides agree with TRBD1. Losses at the gene ends were 7 bases for V and 3 bases for J; bases not matched to a gene: 8. Germline V CDR1 and CDR2: MDHEN, SYDVKM. This CDR3 contains 14 residues. Here the CDR3 DNA reads TGTGCCAGCAACGGACAGGGCCGTGTCTACGAGCAGTACTTC. As protein: CASNGQGRVYEQYF.

J is TRBJ2-7 and V is TRBV7-2, with 9 bases identical to TRBD2. V was pared by 3 bases and J by 2 bases, with 11 bases of the junction left unmatched. Germline loops: CDR1 SGHTA, CDR2 FQGNSA. The CDR3 has 17 residues. This CDR3 is CASSLPLVAGVTYEQYF. The CDR3 nucleotides are TGTGCCAGCAGCTTGCCCCTGGTAGCGGGAGTTACCTACGAGCAGTACTTC.

The rearrangement links TRBV2 to TRBJ2-1; TRBD2 matches 8 bases. Germline-derived CDR1 and CDR2 are SNHLY and FYNNEI. There are 15 residues in the CDR3. V lost 3 bases and J lost 9; bases outside the gene matches: 10. CDR3 region: CASSEPGLEVGEQFF. CDR3 nucleotides: TGTGCCAGCAGTGAGCCGGGACTAGAGGTTGGTGAGCAGTTCTTC. Combining the CDR3 with reference TRBV2 and TRBJ2-1 gives the whole variable domain EPEVTQTPSHQVTQMGQEVILRCVPISNHLYFYWYRQILGQKVEFLVSFYNNEISEKSEIFDDQFSVERPDGSNFTLKIRSTKLEDSAMYFCASSEPGLEVGEQFFGPGTRLTVL.

There are a few counts of this clone. This chain links TRBV28 with TRBJ1-2, with 10 positions matching TRBD1. The CDR3 runs to 14 residues. V shed 6 bases and J 5 bases; nucleotides not matched to a gene: 6. Germline loops: CDR1 MDHEN, CDR2 SYDVKM. DNA of the CDR3: TGTGCCAGCAGGATCGGACAGGGGGGGTATGGCTACACCTTC. Its translation is CASRIGQGGYGYTF.

This sequence joins TRBV2 and TRBJ2-5, with D maybe TRBD2 (5 bases). The V end was cut by 2 bases, the J end by 2 bases, with 6 bases between. Germline CDR1 SNHLY, CDR2 FYNNEI. The CDR3 runs to 13 residues. CDR3 sequence (DNA): TGTGCCAGCAGTGAATCGGGACAAGAGACCCAGTACTTC. It is translated as CASSESGQETQYF.

The CDR3 coding sequence is TGTGCCAGCAGCCACTCCTACGAGCAGTACTTC. Its protein is CASSHSYEQYF. The chain employs TRBV7-2 and TRBJ2-7; no definite D call. The CDR3 is 11 amino acids. Germline V lookup: CDR1 SGHTA, CDR2 FQGNSA. V lost 5 bases to trimming and J lost 0 bases, with 2 bases between them.

This clone was observed a few times. J is TRBJ2-3 and V is TRBV2; D is uncertain. V was trimmed by 5 bases and J by 7 bases, leaving 13 bases between them. The CDR3 has 13 amino acids. Per germline, CDR1 SNHLY and CDR2 FYNNEI. The CDR3 DNA reads TGTGCCAGCAGTTCTTCCGACTGGAATACGCAGTATTTT. This sequence encodes CASSSSDWNTQYF.

The genes are TRBV28 and TRBJ1-1; a weak D match, TRBD1 (6 bases). The ends were cut back, 6 bases at V and 4 bases at J, with 15 bases in the middle. The CDR3 extends over 14 amino acids. Germline-derived CDR1 and CDR2 are MDHEN and SYDVKM. CDR3 amino acids: CASRSPGEITEAFF. The CDR3 DNA reads as TGTGCCAGCAGGTCACCAGGGGAGATCACTGAAGCTTTCTTT.

This sequence joins TRBV6-4 and TRBJ2-1; D unresolved. CDR1 is MRHNA and CDR2 is SNTAGT in the germline V gene. Trimming cost V 4 bases and J 0 bases, with 10 bases left between them. CDR3 length: 15 residues. The CDR3 nucleotides read TGTGCCAGCAGTGCCTTTCCTAGCTCCTACAATGAGCAGTTCTTC. Translating it yields CASSAFPSSYNEQFF.

The chain carries TRBV30 and TRBJ1-5; no firm D call. This CDR3 has 17 residues. The germline V and J ends were trimmed by 3 bases and 4 bases, with 22 bases remaining between them. Germline V CDR1 and CDR2: GTSNPN, SVGIG (reference sequence). CDR3 in amino acids: CAWRIPKASALNQPQHF. The CDR3 DNA is TGTGCCTGGAGAATCCCCAAAGCGTCAGCCCTGAATCAGCCCCAGCATTTT.

The chain combines TRBV7-7 with TRBJ2-3, with 11 bases matching TRBD2. The ends lost 2 bases at V and 4 bases at J; junction bases unmatched: 2. This CDR3 contains 15 residues. Germline V gene sequence: CDR1 SSHAT, CDR2 FNYEAQ (reference sequence). CDR3 nucleotide sequence: TGTGCCAGCAGCTTACAACTAGCGGGAGCAGATACGCAGTATTTT. It codes for CASSLQLAGADTQYF. The whole variable domain, filled in from reference TRBV7-7 and TRBJ2-3, reads GAGVSQSPRYKVTKRGQDVTLRCDPISSHATLYWYQQALGQGPEFLTYFNYEAQPDKSGLPSDRFSAERPEGSISTLTIQRTEQRDSAMYRCASSLQLAGADTQYFGPGTRLTVL.

The sample holds a few counts of this clone. The chain employs TRBV6-5 and TRBJ2-2; 8 nucleotides match TRBD1. The V and J ends lost 5 bases and 5 bases, in that order; junction bases with no gene match: 4. CDR1 MNHEY and CDR2 SVGAGI come from the germline V gene. There are 14 residues in the CDR3. CDR3 sequence (DNA): TGTGCCAGCAGTCGACAGGGGTGGACCGGGGAGCTGTTTTTT. Its protein product is CASSRQGWTGELFF.

This clone was seen just once. The V call is TRBV7-2, the J call TRBJ1-1; 8 positions match TRBD1. The CDR3 has 14 amino acids. Germline V gene lookup returns CDR1 SGHTA and CDR2 FQGNSA. The J segment lost 6 bases and the V segment lost 2 bases, leaving 5 bases of the junction unmatched. DNA for the CDR3: TGTGCCAGCAGCTTAATGGGACAGGACGCTGAAGCTTTCTTT. This codes for CASSLMGQDAEAFF.

The chain carries TRBV19 and TRBJ2-1, with TRBD1 matching 9 bases. The CDR3 has 14 amino acids. Germline lookup yields CDR1 LNHDA and CDR2 SQIVND (reference sequence). V was clipped by 9 bases and J by 1 base; unmatched bases: 4. CDR3 DNA sequence: TGTGCCAGCACAGGGGGCATTTCCTACAATGAGCAGTTCTTC. Amino acids: CASTGGISYNEQFF.

This sequence joins TRBV2 and TRBJ1-4, with TRBD1 identical over 11 bases. The CDR3 spans 14 residues. The germline V gene encodes CDR1 SNHLY and CDR2 FYNNEI. V shed 2 bases, J shed 8 bases, and the junction held 1 base outside the gene matches. The CDR3, as DNA: TGTGCCAGCAGTGAAAGGGACAGGGGGGAAAAACTGTTTTTT. Translated, it gives CASSERDRGEKLFF.

This clone showed up just a few times. The rearrangement links TRBV6-1 to TRBJ1-5; D is undetermined. This CDR3 comprises 14 residues. Looked up from germline, CDR1 is MNHNS and CDR2 is SASEGT. The V gene lost 3 bases and the J gene lost 2 bases, with 8 bases spanning the gap. The CDR3 region is CASSEERGNQPQHF. CDR3 DNA: TGTGCCAGCAGTGAGGAGAGAGGCAATCAGCCCCAGCATTTT.

The rearrangement links TRBV5-1 to TRBJ2-3; D unresolved. From germline, CDR1 is SGHRS and CDR2 YFSETQ. The CDR3 is 15 residues long. The V gene lost 1 base and the J gene lost 1 base, with 10 bases spanning the gap. Here the CDR3 reads CASSLIRERTDTQYF. For the CDR3, the DNA is TGCGCCAGCAGCTTGATTCGCGAACGCACAGATACGCAGTATTTT.

This clone was seen only a few times. The V gene is TRBV27, the J gene TRBJ2-4; 12 bases are a match to TRBD2. Germline-derived CDR1 and CDR2 are MNHEY and SMNVEV (reference sequence). This CDR3 has 16 residues. Losses at the gene ends were 6 bases for V and 2 bases for J; bases not matched to a gene: 5. This CDR3 reads CASRRTSGTTKNIQYF. CDR3 nucleotides: TGTGCCAGCAGAAGGACTAGCGGGACCACCAAAAACATTCAGTACTTC.

This clone was observed a few times. The chain joins TRBV5-4 to TRBJ1-2; the match to TRBD1 covers 9 bases. With V trimmed by 4 bases and J by 4 bases, 5 bases remained unmatched. CDR1 is SGHNT, CDR2 YYREEE, per germline (reference sequence). This CDR3 is built from 14 residues. The CDR3 DNA reads as TGTGCCAGCAGCCGGACAGGGGTAGGCTATGGCTACACCTTC. Its protein is CASSRTGVGYGYTF. Together with reference TRBV5-4 and TRBJ1-2, the CDR3 gives the full variable domain: ETGVTQSPTHLIKTRGQQVTLRCSSQSGHNTVSWYQQALGQGPQFIFQYYREEENGRGNFPPRFSGLQFPNYSSELNVNALELDDSALYLCASSRTGVGYGYTFGSGTRLTVV.